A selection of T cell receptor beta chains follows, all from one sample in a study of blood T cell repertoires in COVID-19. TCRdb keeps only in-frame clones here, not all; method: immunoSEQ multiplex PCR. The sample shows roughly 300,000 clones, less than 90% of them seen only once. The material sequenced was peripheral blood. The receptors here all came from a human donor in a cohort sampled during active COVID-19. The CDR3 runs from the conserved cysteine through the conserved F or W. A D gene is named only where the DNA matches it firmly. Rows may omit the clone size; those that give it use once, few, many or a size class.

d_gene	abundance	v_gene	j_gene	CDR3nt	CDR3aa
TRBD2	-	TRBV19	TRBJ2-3	TGTGCCAGTAGTAGAGGACTAGCCACAGATACGCAGTATTTT	CASSRGLATDTQYF
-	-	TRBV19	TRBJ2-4	TGTGCCAGTACTCCGCGAGAAACCATAGCCAAAAACATTCAGTACTTC	CASTPRETIAKNIQYF
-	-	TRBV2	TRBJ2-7	TGTGCCAGCAGGGATGACACCTACGAGCAGTACTTC	CASRDDTYEQYF
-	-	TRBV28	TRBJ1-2	TGTGCCAGCCGGAGCGGGGGGTTAAACTATGGCTACACCTTC	CASRSGGLNYGYTF
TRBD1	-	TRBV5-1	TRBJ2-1	TGCGCCAGCAGCTTCGGGGACAGGAGCTCCAATGAGCAGTTCTTC	CASSFGDRSSNEQFF
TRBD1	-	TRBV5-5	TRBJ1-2	TGTGCCAGCAGCGAAACAGGGGCGGGGGGTGGCTACACCTTC	CASSETGAGGGYTF
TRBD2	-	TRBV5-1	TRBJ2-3	TGCGCCAGCAGGAATAGCGGGAACCCAGATACGCAGTATTTT	CASRNSGNPDTQYF
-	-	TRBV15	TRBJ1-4	TGTGCCGCCGGCACAGGAATTAATGAAAAACTGTTTTTT	CAAGTGINEKLFF
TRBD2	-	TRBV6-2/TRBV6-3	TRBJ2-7	TGTGCCAGCAGTTACTCGGGAGGACTAGCGGGAGCCTACGAGCAGTACTTC	CASSYSGGLAGAYEQYF
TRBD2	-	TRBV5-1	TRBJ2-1	TGCGCCAGCAGCCCCGGGGGGGGCTCCTACAATGAGCAGTTCTTC	CASSPGGGSYNEQFF
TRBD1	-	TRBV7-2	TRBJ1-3	TGTGCCAGCAGCCCTACAGGGGGTACTGGAAACACCATATATTTT	CASSPTGGTGNTIYF
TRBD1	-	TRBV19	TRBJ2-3	TGTGCCAGTACCGCCGGGACAGGGATCACAGATACGCAGTATTTT	CASTAGTGITDTQYF
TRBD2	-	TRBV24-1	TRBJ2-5	TGTGCCACGTCCCCGGGACTAGTTACCCAAGAGACCCAGTACTTC	CATSPGLVTQETQYF
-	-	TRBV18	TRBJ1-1	TGTGCCAGCTCATCACAGGGCGGGGGTGAAGCTTTCTTT	CASSSQGGGEAFF
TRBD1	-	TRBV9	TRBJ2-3	TGTGCCAGCAGCGCCCACAGGGGCTCTAGAGAATCAACGCAGTATTTT	CASSAHRGSRESTQYF
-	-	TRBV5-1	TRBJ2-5	TGCGCCAGCAGCTTGTCCGGGCTTGGGCGGGCGACCCAGTACTTC	CASSLSGLGRATQYF
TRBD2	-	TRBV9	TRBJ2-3	TGTGCCAGCAGCGCCTCGGGTGGCGGGGGGGGCACAGATACGCAGTATTTT	CASSASGGGGGTDTQYF
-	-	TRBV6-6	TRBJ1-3	TGTGCCAGCAGTCTAAATGCGCTCCTCGAGCGAGGGTCGAGAAACACCATATATTTT	CASSLNALLERGSRNTIYF
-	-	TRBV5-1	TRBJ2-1	TGCGCCAGCAGTACCCGGGAGACAAGGGACAATGAGCAGTTCTTC	CASSTRETRDNEQFF
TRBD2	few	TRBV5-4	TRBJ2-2	TGTGCCACCCAGGGGGGGCTAGCGGGAACCATCACCGGGGAGCTGTTTTTT	CATQGGLAGTITGELFF
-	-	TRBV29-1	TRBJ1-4	TGCAGCGTGACAACGAATGAAAAACTGTTTTTT	CSVTTNEKLFF
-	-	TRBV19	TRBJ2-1	TGTGCCAGTAGTATAGAGATGAGGGTATCCTACAATGAGCAGTTCTTC	CASSIEMRVSYNEQFF
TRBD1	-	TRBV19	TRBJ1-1	TGTGCCAGTAGTCCTAGACAGGGTAGGGCTGAAGCTTTCTTT	CASSPRQGRAEAFF
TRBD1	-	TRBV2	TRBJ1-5	TGTGCCAGCAGTGGGACAGGGGGTTGGCAGCCCCAGCATTTT	CASSGTGGWQPQHF
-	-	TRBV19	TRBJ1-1	TGTGCCAGTAGTGTCGGATGGGGCGCAAAGAACACTGAAGCTTTCTTT	CASSVGWGAKNTEAFF
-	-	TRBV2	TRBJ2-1	TGTGCCAGCAGTGAGCTGGCGAGGGGGGGGAATGAGCAGTTCTTC	CASSELARGGNEQFF
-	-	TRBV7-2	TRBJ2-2	TGTGCCAGCAGCTCGGTCGCTAACACCGGGGAGCTGTTTTTT	CASSSVANTGELFF
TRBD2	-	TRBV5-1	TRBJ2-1	TGCGCCAGCAGCTTGGTGGCGGGAGGTTTGGATGAGCAGTTCTTC	CASSLVAGGLDEQFF
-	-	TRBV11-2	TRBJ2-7	TGTGCCAGCAGCTTCTCTGTGACAGTACCTCTTCCCTACGAGCAGTACTTC	CASSFSVTVPLPYEQYF
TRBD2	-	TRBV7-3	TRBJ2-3	TGTGCCAGCAGCTTAACGGCCGGGAGGGCCCAGTACACAGATACGCAGTATTTT	CASSLTAGRAQYTDTQYF
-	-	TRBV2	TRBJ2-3	TGTGCCAGCAGTACCCAGGGACTGGTGGCAGATACGCAGTATTTT	CASSTQGLVADTQYF
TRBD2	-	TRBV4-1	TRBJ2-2	TGCGCCAGCAGCCAAGGACTAGCAGTCGCCGGGGAGCTGTTTTTT	CASSQGLAVAGELFF
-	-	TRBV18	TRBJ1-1	TGTGCCAGCTCACCATCCAGGGGCCAGGGATATACTGAAGCTTTCTTT	CASSPSRGQGYTEAFF
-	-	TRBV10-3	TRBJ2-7	TGTGCCACCCAGGACTACGAGCAGTACTTC	CATQDYEQYF
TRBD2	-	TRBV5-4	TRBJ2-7	TGTGCCAGCAGTCCCGGGACTAGCGGGAGGGCCCGCGAGCAGTACTTC	CASSPGTSGRAREQYF
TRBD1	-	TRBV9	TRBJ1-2	TGTGCCAGCAGCCCACCCGGGACAGCGGCGGGCGGCTACACCTTC	CASSPPGTAAGGYTF
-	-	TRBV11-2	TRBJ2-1	TGTGCCAGCAGCTTAGCGCGGCCTGAGCAGTTCTTC	CASSLARPEQFF
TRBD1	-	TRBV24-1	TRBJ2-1	TGTGCCACCAGTATAAGGGGGCAGTGGTTCTTC	CATSIRGQWFF
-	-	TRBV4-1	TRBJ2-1	TGCGCCAGCAGCCTGGCCGGGACTCTTACCTACAATGAGCAGTTCTTC	CASSLAGTLTYNEQFF
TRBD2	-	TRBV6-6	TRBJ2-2	TGTGCCAGCGGTGGTAGCGGGTTTTTCGGGGAGCTGTTTTTT	CASGGSGFFGELFF
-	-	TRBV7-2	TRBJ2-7	TGTGCCAGCAGCTTAGCGCACTCCTCCTACGAGCAGTACTTC	CASSLAHSSYEQYF
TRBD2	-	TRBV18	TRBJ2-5	TGTGCCAGCTCACGACCAGGACTAGCGGGAAGAGGGGAGACCCAGTACTTC	CASSRPGLAGRGETQYF
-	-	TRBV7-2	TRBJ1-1	TGTGCCAGCAGCCCTCCACCCTCCGGGACTGAAGCTTTCTTT	CASSPPPSGTEAFF
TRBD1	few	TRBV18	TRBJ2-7	TGTGCCAGCTCACCACCCGGGACAGGGGACGAGCAGTACTTC	CASSPPGTGDEQYF